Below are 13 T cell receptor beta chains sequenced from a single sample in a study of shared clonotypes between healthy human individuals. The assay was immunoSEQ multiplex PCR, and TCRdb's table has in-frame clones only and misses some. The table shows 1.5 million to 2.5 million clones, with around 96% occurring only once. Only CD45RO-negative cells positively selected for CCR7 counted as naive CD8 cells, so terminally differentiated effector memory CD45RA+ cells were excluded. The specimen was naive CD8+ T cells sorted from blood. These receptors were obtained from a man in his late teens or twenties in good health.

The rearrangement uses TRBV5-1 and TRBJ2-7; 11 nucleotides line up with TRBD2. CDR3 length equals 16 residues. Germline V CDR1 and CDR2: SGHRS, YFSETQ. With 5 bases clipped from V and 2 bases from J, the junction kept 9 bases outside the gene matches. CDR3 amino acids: CASRPSPGLAAYEQYF. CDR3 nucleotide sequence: TGCGCCAGCAGGCCTTCACCGGGACTAGCGGCCTACGAGCAGTACTTC.

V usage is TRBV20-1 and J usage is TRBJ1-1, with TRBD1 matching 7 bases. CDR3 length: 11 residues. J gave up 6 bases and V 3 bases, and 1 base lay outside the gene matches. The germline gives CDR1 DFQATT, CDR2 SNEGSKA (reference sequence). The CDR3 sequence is CSARTGPEAFF. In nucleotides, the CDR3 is TGCAGTGCTAGGACAGGGCCTGAAGCTTTCTTT.

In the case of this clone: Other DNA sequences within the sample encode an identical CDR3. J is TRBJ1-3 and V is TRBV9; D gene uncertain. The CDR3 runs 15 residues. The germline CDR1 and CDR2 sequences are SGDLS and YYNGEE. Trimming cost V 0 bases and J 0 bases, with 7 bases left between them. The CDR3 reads CASSVEGISGNTIYF. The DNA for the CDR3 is TGTGCCAGCAGCGTAGAGGGTATCTCTGGAAACACCATATATTTT.

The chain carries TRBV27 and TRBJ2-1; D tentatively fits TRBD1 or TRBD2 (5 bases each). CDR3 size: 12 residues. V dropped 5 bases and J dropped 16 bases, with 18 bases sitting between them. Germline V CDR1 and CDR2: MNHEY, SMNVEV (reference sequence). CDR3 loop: CASSLPGPETFF. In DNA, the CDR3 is TGTGCCAGCAGTCTTCCGGGACCCGAGACTTTCTTC.

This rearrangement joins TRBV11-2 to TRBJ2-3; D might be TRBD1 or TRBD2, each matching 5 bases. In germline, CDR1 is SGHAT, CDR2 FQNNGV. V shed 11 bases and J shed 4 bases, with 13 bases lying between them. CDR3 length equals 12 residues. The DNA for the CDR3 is TGTGCCTCCTGTCAGGGAGCAGATACGCAGTATTTT. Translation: CASCQGADTQYF.

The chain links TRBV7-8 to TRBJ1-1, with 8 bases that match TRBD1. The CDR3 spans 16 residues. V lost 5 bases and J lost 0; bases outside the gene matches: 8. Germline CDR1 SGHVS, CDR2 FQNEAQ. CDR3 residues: CASSPFPTGVNTEAFF. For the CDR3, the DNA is TGTGCCAGCAGCCCATTCCCGACAGGGGTGAACACTGAAGCTTTCTTT.

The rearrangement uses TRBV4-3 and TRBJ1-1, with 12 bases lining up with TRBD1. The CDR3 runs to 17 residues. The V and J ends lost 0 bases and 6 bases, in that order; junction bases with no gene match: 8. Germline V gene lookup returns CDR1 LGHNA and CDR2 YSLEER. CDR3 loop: CASSQDWTGQGAPEAFF. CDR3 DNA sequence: TGCGCCAGCAGCCAAGATTGGACGGGACAGGGGGCCCCTGAAGCTTTCTTT.

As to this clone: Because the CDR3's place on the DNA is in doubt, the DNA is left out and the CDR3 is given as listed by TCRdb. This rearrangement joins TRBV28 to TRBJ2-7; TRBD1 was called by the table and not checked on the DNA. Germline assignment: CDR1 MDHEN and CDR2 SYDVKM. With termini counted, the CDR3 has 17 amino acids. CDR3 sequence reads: CASSFGPGPLLTYEQYF.

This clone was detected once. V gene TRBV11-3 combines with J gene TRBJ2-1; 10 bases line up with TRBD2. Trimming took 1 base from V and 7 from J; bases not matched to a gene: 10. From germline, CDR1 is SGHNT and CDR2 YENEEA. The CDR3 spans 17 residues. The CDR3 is CASSLGERTSGTNEQFF. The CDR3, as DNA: TGTGCCAGCAGCTTAGGAGAACGGACTAGCGGTACTAATGAGCAGTTCTTC.

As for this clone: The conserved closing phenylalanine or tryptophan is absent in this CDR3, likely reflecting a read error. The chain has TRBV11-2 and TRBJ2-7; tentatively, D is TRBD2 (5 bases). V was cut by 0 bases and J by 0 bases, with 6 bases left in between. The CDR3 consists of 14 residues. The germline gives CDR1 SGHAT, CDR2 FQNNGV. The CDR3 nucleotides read TGTGCCAGCAGCTTAGACGGGATCTCCTACGAGCAGTACCTC. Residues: CASSLDGISYEQYL.

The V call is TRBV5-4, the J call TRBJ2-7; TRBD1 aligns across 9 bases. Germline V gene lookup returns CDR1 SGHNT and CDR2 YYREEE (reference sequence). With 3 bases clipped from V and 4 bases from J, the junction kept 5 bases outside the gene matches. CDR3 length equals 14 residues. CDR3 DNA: TGTGCCAGCAGCTGGGGGACAGGGTTTTACGAGCAGTACTTC. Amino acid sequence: CASSWGTGFYEQYF. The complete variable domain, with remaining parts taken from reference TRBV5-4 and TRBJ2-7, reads ETGVTQSPTHLIKTRGQQVTLRCSSQSGHNTVSWYQQALGQGPQFIFQYYREEENGRGNFPPRFSGLQFPNYSSELNVNALELDDSALYLCASSWGTGFYEQYFGPGTRLTVT.

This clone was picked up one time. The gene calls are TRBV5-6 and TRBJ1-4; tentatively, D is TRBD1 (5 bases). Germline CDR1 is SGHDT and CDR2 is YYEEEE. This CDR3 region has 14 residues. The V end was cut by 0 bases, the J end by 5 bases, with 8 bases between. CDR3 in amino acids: CASSLEGLNEKLFF. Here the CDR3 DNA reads TGTGCCAGCAGCTTGGAGGGGCTAAATGAAAAACTGTTTTTT.

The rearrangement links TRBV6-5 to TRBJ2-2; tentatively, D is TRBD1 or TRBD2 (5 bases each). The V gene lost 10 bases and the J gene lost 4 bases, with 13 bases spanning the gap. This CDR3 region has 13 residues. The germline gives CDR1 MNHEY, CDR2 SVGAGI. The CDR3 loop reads CAIKEGSTGELFF. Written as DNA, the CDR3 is TGTGCCATCAAAGAGGGGAGCACCGGGGAGCTGTTTTTT.